These T cell receptor beta chains were read from a single sample in a study of long-term antiretroviral therapy in people with HIV. Measured with immunoSEQ multiplex PCR; TCRdb has only the in-frame clones, and not every one. This sample has some 13,000 clones, with 70% to 80% found just once. The sample consisted of unsorted PBMCs, taken 1.3 years after starting antiretroviral therapy. These receptors were obtained from a woman in her late teens or twenties with HIV. Each CDR3 is given with its conserved first and last residue. A D gene is named only where the DNA matches it firmly. Clone size, where shown, is once, few, many, or a class for clones that have expanded.

CDR3nt	CDR3aa	abundance	d_gene	v_gene	j_gene
TGTGCCATCAGTGAGAGCTCCTACGAGCAGTACTTC	CAISESSYEQYF	.	.	TRBV10-3	TRBJ2-7
TGCGCCAGCAGCCGGCTAGCGGGAGTGACGGAAGAGACCCAGTACTTC	CASSRLAGVTEETQYF	.	TRBD2	TRBV4-1	TRBJ2-5
TGTGCCAGCAGCTTAACGGGAAACAACACCTTC	CASSLTGNNTF	few	.	TRBV7-9	TRBJ1-2
TGTGCCAGCAGTGCCGTCCCCGCCGCCTCTGGAAACACCATATATTTT	CASSAVPAASGNTIYF	.	.	TRBV6-1	TRBJ1-3
TGTGCCATCAGTGGGGGGAGCTCCTACGAGCAGTACTTC	CAISGGSSYEQYF	.	.	TRBV10-3	TRBJ2-7
TGTGCCAGCAGCCTAGCTAACAGGGGATACGAGCAGTACTTC	CASSLANRGYEQYF	.	TRBD1	TRBV28	TRBJ2-7
TGTGCCAGCAGTGAAGAGGTGACGGTGCAGTACTTC	CASSEEVTVQYF	.	.	TRBV2	TRBJ2-7
TGTGCCAGCATCAGGAGTCAGCGCGTGGGCGAGCAGTACTTC	CASIRSQRVGEQYF	.	.	TRBV21-1	TRBJ2-7
TGTGCCAGCAGCCCTAAGACGGTGCCGTCCGCTAGCACAGATACGCAGTATTTT	CASSPKTVPSASTDTQYF	once	.	TRBV7-2	TRBJ2-3
TGTGCCAGCTCACCCTTGGACCAGGGATACGAGCAGTACTTC	CASSPLDQGYEQYF	.	.	TRBV18	TRBJ2-7
TGTGCCAGCAGCTTATGGCATGCCGCGGAAGCTTTCTTT	CASSLWHAAEAFF	.	.	TRBV7-3	TRBJ1-1
TGTGCCAGCAGCCCGGACTTTCTTGAGCAGTACTTC	CASSPDFLEQYF	.	.	TRBV7-2	TRBJ2-7
TGTGCCAGCAGCTCATCTAATGAAGACGAGCAGTACTTC	CASSSSNEDEQYF	.	.	TRBV11-2	TRBJ2-7
TGTGCCAGCAGTCCGACCGGAGTGGCTGAAGCTTTCTTT	CASSPTGVAEAFF	.	.	TRBV28	TRBJ1-1
TGTGCCAGCAGTGAGGGGGCAAATCAGCCCCAGCATTTT	CASSEGANQPQHF	.	.	TRBV6-4	TRBJ1-5
TGCGCCAGCAGCTTTCCCCCCGGGGGACAGGGGTACAATGAGCAGTTCTTC	CASSFPPGGQGYNEQFF	.	TRBD1	TRBV5-1	TRBJ2-1
TGTGCCAGCAGCTTGTACGGATCCTACGAGCAGTACTTC	CASSLYGSYEQYF	large	.	TRBV5-4	TRBJ2-7
TGTGCCAGCTCACCTGATGGGACTAGCAATGAGCAGTTCTTC	CASSPDGTSNEQFF	once	TRBD2	TRBV18	TRBJ2-1
TGTGCCAGCAGCGTAGGAGCGGCAGCTTACAATGAGCAGTTCTTC	CASSVGAAAYNEQFF	.	.	TRBV9	TRBJ2-1
TGTGCCAGCATGGGGGGACAGGGGGTCTACGAGCAGTACTTC	CASMGGQGVYEQYF	.	TRBD1	TRBV25-1	TRBJ2-7
TGTGCCAGCAGCTTGATGATAGCGGGAGCCTACGAGCAGTACTTC	CASSLMIAGAYEQYF	.	TRBD2	TRBV5-6	TRBJ2-7
TGTGCCAGCAGCGTAGCTACTAGCGGGGCTGAGCAGTTCTTC	CASSVATSGAEQFF	.	TRBD2	TRBV9	TRBJ2-1
TGTGCCAGAAGCTGTGATGGGGGGTATGGCTACACCTTC	CARSCDGGYGYTF	.	.	TRBV7-5	TRBJ1-2
TGTGCCAGCAGACAGGGAAGGGGGAGCAATCAGCCCCAGCATTTT	CASRQGRGSNQPQHF	.	.	TRBV27	TRBJ1-5
TGTGCCATCAGTGAGTCCGGGACTCCGAGGGGTCAGCCCCAGCATTTT	CAISESGTPRGQPQHF	.	.	TRBV10-3	TRBJ1-5